Listed below are T cell receptor beta chains from one sample, sequenced in a study of monozygotic twins with inflammatory bowel disease. Reprocessing the 5' RACE reads, TCRdb reports a single entry for every CDR3 protein and omits DNA. Reported are around 47,000 distinct CDR3 sequences; the ten largest clones contain less than 6.5%. The specimen was blood. These receptors were obtained from a human donor with ulcerative colitis or Crohn's disease, or a healthy co-twin of an affected twin (not recorded which). Each CDR3 is given with its conserved first and last residue. Each record gives: V gene, J gene, CDR3 protein.

V: TRBV27; J: TRBJ2-7; CDR3: CASSLGQGGIEQYF
V: TRBV7-2; J: TRBJ1-4; CDR3: CASSGHEKLFF
V: TRBV12-3/TRBV12-4; J: TRBJ2-1; CDR3: CASSFPGTTRDNEQFF
V: TRBV24-1; J: TRBJ1-4; CDR3: CATMGPNEKLFF
V: TRBV4-1; J: TRBJ1-3; CDR3: CASSQDSGTGNTIYF
V: TRBV5-4; J: TRBJ2-7; CDR3: CASSRDRATYEQYF
V: TRBV12-3/TRBV12-4; J: TRBJ2-5; CDR3: CASSPPYVSGRRGETQYF
V: TRBV29-1; J: TRBJ2-7; CDR3: CSVEFSESGYEQYF
V: TRBV7-2; J: TRBJ1-6; CDR3: CASRVGDSPLHF
V: TRBV25-1; J: TRBJ1-6; CDR3: CASSEVKGQGTKSLHF
V: TRBV29-1; J: TRBJ2-1; CDR3: CSVGPSTGGGNEQFF
V: TRBV28; J: TRBJ2-1; CDR3: CASSPLGYNEQFF
V: TRBV12-3/TRBV12-4; J: TRBJ2-5; CDR3: CASSFWGRPETQYF
V: TRBV4-3; J: TRBJ1-5; CDR3: CASSQAQGLGQHF
V: TRBV27; J: TRBJ1-6; CDR3: CASSKREYLYSPLHF
V: TRBV27; J: TRBJ2-5; CDR3: CASSRGTGGTETQYF
V: TRBV7-9; J: TRBJ2-3; CDR3: CASSSTTDTQYF
V: TRBV7-2; J: TRBJ1-4; CDR3: CASSRDSGVSNEKLFF
V: TRBV5-1; J: TRBJ1-2; CDR3: CASSLAGTGEGYTF
V: TRBV7-6; J: TRBJ2-5; CDR3: CASSSLQGHETQYF
V: TRBV7-2; J: TRBJ2-5; CDR3: CASSQGLGGGPGETQYF
V: TRBV4-1; J: TRBJ1-3; CDR3: CASSHDRSSGNTIYF
V: TRBV5-1; J: TRBJ2-5; CDR3: CASSFKQGGETQYF
V: TRBV5-1; J: TRBJ2-3; CDR3: CASSAGATQADTQYF
V: TRBV6-1; J: TRBJ2-5; CDR3: CASSELRRSGRRETQYF
V: TRBV30; J: TRBJ2-5; CDR3: CAWKGQGQETQYF
V: TRBV5-1; J: TRBJ2-5; CDR3: CASSPGTSGTQETQYF
V: TRBV20-1; J: TRBJ2-1; CDR3: CSAPLAKTYNEQFF
V: TRBV11-2; J: TRBJ2-3; CDR3: CASSLNLGGGSTDTQYF
V: TRBV19; J: TRBJ2-3; CDR3: CASSPASVSVGTQYF